This T cell receptor beta chain was captured by sequencing in a study of Ad26.COV2.S vaccination and SARS-CoV-2 variants. As to treatment: 15 to 20 received Ad26.COV2.S at low or high dose, single or two shots; roughly five received placebo; per-sample allocation not given. Sample collection was performed on day 63 after the first vaccine or placebo injection. Whoever gave the sample was an adult aged 18-55 years in Boston. Wuhan-strain SARS-CoV-2 spike was expressed by the Ad26 vector that made up the vaccine. This CDR3 has 12 residues. The V gene's germline CDR1 is SQVTM and CDR2 ANQGSEA. V shed 4 bases and J shed 1 base, with 7 bases lying between them. Study observations and caveats: Non-spike TCR breadth showed similarity between vaccine and placebo recipients.

Regarding this clone: Its antigen is unidentified.

Data came from immunoSEQ multiplex PCR; TCRdb stores just in-frame clones and leaves some out. The sample holds fewer than 500,000 clones; about 92% are singletons and the top ten take around 4.5%. The sequences come from peripheral blood, collected in a trial of Ad26.COV2.S vaccine versus placebo. The clonotype was recovered from a person aged 18-65 years who received the Ad26.COV2.S COVID-19 vaccine or a placebo. The V call is TRBV29-1, the J call TRBJ2-5; D unresolved. The CDR3 DNA reads as TGCAGCGTTGTACTTGTCCAAGAGACCCAGTACTTC. This translates into CSVVLVQETQYF.